These 3 T cell receptor beta chains originate from one sample sequenced in a study of T cells after yellow fever vaccination. TCRdb re-called the 5' RACE reads through MiXCR, storing one row per CDR3 protein. The data show hundreds of thousands of distinct CDR3 sequences, roughly a sixth seen once. This specimen consisted of PBMCs, obtained before the yellow fever booster vaccination. Receptors originate from a man between 18 and 29 years old who received the YFV17D yellow fever vaccine.

This clonotype occurred a few times. The chain carries TRBV3-1 and TRBJ2-3, with D tentatively TRBD2 (5 bases). The CDR3 sequence is 14 residues long. V lost 1 base and J 5 bases, leaving 10 bases between the germline ends. Germline CDR1 is LGHDT and CDR2 is YNNKEL (reference sequence). CDR3 nucleotides: TGTGCCAGCAGCCAAGCTTCAGCGGAAGATACGCAGTATTTT. It specifies CASSQASAEDTQYF.

V and J are TRBV25-1 and TRBJ1-4; possibly TRBD1 for D (5 bases). V shed 2 bases and J shed 5 bases, with 9 bases lying between them. Germline assignment: CDR1 MGHDK and CDR2 SYGVNS. There are 14 residues in the CDR3. CDR3 sequence (DNA): TGTGCCAGCAGTGAACAGGGTCTCAATGAAAAACTGTTTTTT. This translates into CASSEQGLNEKLFF. Complete variable domain (other parts from reference TRBV25-1 and TRBJ1-4): EADIYQTPRYLVIGTGKKITLECSQTMGHDKMYWYQQDPGMELHLIHYSYGVNSTEKGDLSSESTVSRIRTEHFPLTLESARPSHTSQYLCASSEQGLNEKLFFGSGTQLSVL.

The chain joins TRBV12-3 or TRBV12-4 to TRBJ2-7; perhaps D is TRBD1 or TRBD2 (5 bases each). The CDR3 is 13 residues long. The V gene lost 3 bases and the J gene lost 5 bases, with 11 bases spanning the gap. The CDR3 is CASSFGAHNEQYF. CDR3 bases: TGTGCCAGCAGTTTCGGGGCCCACAACGAGCAGTACTTC.